The 19 T cell receptor beta chains presented below share a single source sample, sequenced in a study of CD8 T cells in ankylosing spondylitis. From the 5' RACE reads, TCRdb called clonotypes with MiXCR, one entry per CDR3 protein. The data show approximately 290,000 distinct CDR3 sequences, 20% seen once. The specimen sequenced was blood, either unsorted or a sorted T cell fraction (not recorded which). The receptor set was obtained from a female donor with ankylosing spondylitis or in good health (not recorded which).

V and J are TRBV20-1 and TRBJ2-5, with TRBD1 identical over 7 bases. Trimming at V came to 6 bases and at J to 5 bases, leaving 6 bases not matched to a gene. The CDR3 totals 12 residues. Germline CDR1 and CDR2: DFQATT and SNEGSKA (reference sequence). The CDR3 loop reads CSAGQDRETQYF. CDR3 DNA: TGCAGTGCAGGACAGGACAGGGAGACCCAGTACTTC.

This clonotype appeared a few times. The V call is TRBV19, the J call TRBJ1-4, with 9 nucleotides matching TRBD1. The CDR3 loop spans 15 amino acids. Germline lookup yields CDR1 LNHDA and CDR2 SQIVND (reference sequence). V lost 8 bases, J lost 5 bases, and 9 bases stayed unmatched. CDR3 protein: CASGPIDRGNEKLFF. As DNA, the CDR3 is TGTGCCAGTGGACCAATTGACAGGGGGAATGAAAAACTGTTTTTT.

This clonotype turned up a few times. J is TRBJ1-5 and V is TRBV7-2; D ambiguous. Germline values: CDR1 SGHTA, CDR2 FQGNSA. V lost 6 bases, J lost 2 bases, and 14 bases lay in between. The CDR3 has 15 residues. The CDR3 DNA reads TGTGCCAGCAGTGATAGACATGTGGGCAATCAGCCCCAGCATTTT. Protein sequence: CASSDRHVGNQPQHF. Full variable domain (missing parts from reference TRBV7-2 and TRBJ1-5): GAGVSQSPSNKVTEKGKDVELRCDPISGHTALYWYRQSLGQGLEFLIYFQGNSAPDKSGLPSDRFSAERTGGSVSTLTIQRTQQEDSAVYLCASSDRHVGNQPQHFGDGTRLSIL.

This rearrangement joins TRBV5-6 to TRBJ2-1, with D maybe TRBD1 (6 bases). This CDR3 has 15 amino acids. V shed 2 bases and J shed 6 bases, with 15 bases lying between them. Per germline, CDR1 SGHDT and CDR2 YYEEEE. The CDR3 DNA is TGTGCCAGCAGCTTAGGGGCAGGGGCGCTCAATGAGCAGTTCTTC. It codes for CASSLGAGALNEQFF.

The genes are TRBV10-3 and TRBJ1-6; D might be TRBD1 (6 bases). The V gene's germline CDR1 is ENHRY and CDR2 SYGVKD. V was clipped by 4 bases and J by 6 bases, with 19 bases between them. The CDR3 runs 17 residues. In DNA, the CDR3 is TGTGCCATCAGTGGCCCCTCGGACAGCAGTTCTAATTCACCCCTCCACTTT. Amino acids: CAISGPSDSSSNSPLHF.

V usage is TRBV15 and J usage is TRBJ1-5, with D hard to call. CDR3 length: 14 residues. V dropped 1 base and J dropped 3 bases, with 7 bases sitting between them. Per germline, CDR1 LNHNV and CDR2 YYDKDF (reference sequence). The CDR3: CATSRAKYNQPQHF. The CDR3 DNA reads as TGTGCCACCAGCAGAGCTAAGTACAATCAGCCCCAGCATTTT.

A few counts support this clonotype. The chain joins TRBV6-5 to TRBJ2-6, with a tentative D call TRBD1 (5 bases). The CDR3 extends over 19 amino acids. Germline loops: CDR1 MNHEY, CDR2 SVGAGI. V gave up 2 bases and J gave up 0 bases, with 17 bases separating them. Written as DNA, the CDR3 is TGTGCCAGCAGTTACCTGGGGCAGGGCTATTTCTCTGGGGCCAACGTCCTGACTTTC. This gives the protein CASSYLGQGYFSGANVLTF.

This clonotype was picked up a small number of times. The CDR3 coding sequence is TGTGCCAGCAGCTTAGATCCTACGGGAGTGGGGCAGTATTTT. It encodes CASSLDPTGVGQYF. The chain couples TRBV11-2 to TRBJ2-3; a possible D gene is TRBD2 (6 bases). Trimming took 0 bases from V and 11 from J, leaving 15 bases between them. Germline V gene sequence: CDR1 SGHAT, CDR2 FQNNGV. CDR3 size: 14 residues.

The table lists this clonotype with many counts. The J gene is TRBJ2-3, the V gene TRBV12-3 or TRBV12-4; D might be TRBD2 (5 bases). The CDR3 is 14 amino acids. V was cut by 2 bases and J by 2 bases, with 8 bases left in between. This CDR3 is CASSLRLSTDTQYF. The DNA for the CDR3 is TGTGCCAGCAGTTTAAGACTATCCACAGATACGCAGTATTTT.

This clonotype showed up just a few times. V usage is TRBV18 and J usage is TRBJ1-5, with TRBD1 identical over 10 bases. Germline CDR1 and CDR2: KGHSH and LQKENI. V shed 6 bases and J 7 bases; nucleotides not matched to a gene: 9. The CDR3 sequence is 15 residues long. Here the CDR3 DNA reads TGTGCCAGCTCCCCCGGGACAGGGGTCGGACAGCCCCAGCATTTT. This translates into CASSPGTGVGQPQHF.

The chain couples TRBV20-1 to TRBJ1-1; D is undetermined. Germline V gene lookup returns CDR1 DFQATT and CDR2 SNEGSKA (reference sequence). This CDR3 is built from 11 residues. V gave up 3 bases and J gave up 6 bases, with 8 bases separating them. For the CDR3, the DNA is TGCAGTGCTAGCCTGGAGGCTGAAGCTTTCTTT. It encodes CSASLEAEAFF.

This clonotype was counted only a few times. CDR3 sequence reads: CSVLGEGYNEQFF. The CDR3, as DNA: TGCAGCGTTCTTGGGGAGGGTTACAATGAGCAGTTCTTC. The chain combines TRBV29-1 with TRBJ2-1, with 7 positions matching TRBD2. CDR3 length equals 13 residues. Germline CDR1 and CDR2: SQVTM and ANQGSEA. After removal of 5 bases from V and 4 bases from J, the junction contained 5 bases not matched to a gene.

On this clonotype: The junction shows a germline mismatch at one end, possibly a read error. This chain connects TRBV20-1 to TRBJ2-7, with D unresolved. The CDR3 is 13 amino acids. Per germline, CDR1 DFQATT and CDR2 SNEGSKA (reference sequence). The CDR3: CSARELPGYEQNF. Here the CDR3 DNA reads TGCAGTGCTAGAGAACTTCCTGGCTACGAGCAGAACTTC.

This clonotype was counted only a few times. This sequence joins TRBV5-1 and TRBJ2-1; 8 bases line up with TRBD1. V trimming: 3 bases; J trimming: 8 bases; junction bases outside the gene matches: 13. The CDR3 is 16 amino acids. Germline V gene lookup returns CDR1 SGHRS and CDR2 YFSETQ. The CDR3 spells CASSYTPGAGGDEQFF. Written as DNA, the CDR3 is TGCGCCAGCAGCTACACACCCGGGGCAGGGGGCGATGAGCAGTTCTTC.

Points on this clonotype: The conserved phenylalanine or tryptophan is not found at the CDR3 terminus, so this likely reflects a read error. Because the CDR3's place on the DNA is in doubt, the DNA is left out and the CDR3 is given as listed by TCRdb. The V gene is TRBV11-2, the J gene TRBJ2-7; TRBD1, the table's D call, lacks a check against the DNA. The germline gives CDR1 SGHAT, CDR2 FQNNGV. The CDR3 is 12 residues long, ends included. The CDR3 sequence: CASSYKGRGQGS.

Ten or more counts support this clonotype. V and J are TRBV7-6 and TRBJ1-2; maybe TRBD1 (6 bases). The germline V gene has CDR1 SGHVS and CDR2 FNYEAQ. Trimming took 2 bases from V and 9 from J, leaving 13 bases between them. This CDR3 has 13 amino acids. CDR3 in DNA: TGTGCCAGCAGCTTACAACAGGGTTCGAGCTACACCTTC. This sequence encodes CASSLQQGSSYTF.

This clonotype appeared a few times. This chain connects TRBV20-1 to TRBJ1-1; TRBD1 matches 7 bases. V was clipped by 6 bases and J by 1 base; unmatched bases: 5. Germline CDR1 is DFQATT and CDR2 is SNEGSKA (reference sequence). CDR3 length: 13 amino acids. The CDR3 DNA reads TGCAGTGCAAACAGGGGCCGGAACACTGAAGCTTTCTTT. Amino acids: CSANRGRNTEAFF.

This clonotype was counted a few times. V and J are TRBV3-1 and TRBJ2-5, with no clear D. Per the germline V gene, CDR1 is LGHDT and CDR2 is YNNKEL (reference sequence). The CDR3 extends over 15 amino acids. V was cut by 4 bases and J by 2 bases, with 14 bases left in between. The CDR3 sequence is CASSPQGKQQETQYF. In DNA, the CDR3 is TGTGCCAGCAGCCCTCAAGGAAAGCAGCAAGAGACCCAGTACTTC.

This clonotype was picked up a small number of times. The chain joins TRBV7-2 to TRBJ1-4; no clear D. The CDR3 covers 14 residues. From germline, CDR1 is SGHTA and CDR2 FQGNSA. The V end lost 1 base, the J end lost 12 bases, and 15 bases lay between the germline ends. CDR3 nucleotide sequence: TGTGCCAGCAGCTTAGGGCGGCCTCGGGCGGAACTGTTTTTT. This encodes CASSLGRPRAELFF.